Listed below are T cell receptor beta chains from one sample, sequenced in a study of T-cell memory formation after mild COVID-19. TCRdb ran MiXCR on the 5' RACE reads and lists one entry per CDR3 protein. Of just under 350,000 distinct CDR3 sequences in the sample, approximately 12% were seen once. Material for sequencing was PBMCs or a T cell subset sorted from them (not recorded which). These receptors were taken from a man aged 18 to 30 who had mild COVID-19 (a few samples of this study predate the infection). Cell type and time point are not known. The CDR3 runs from the conserved cysteine through the conserved F or W. The D gene is left open where the match is weak. Clone sizes are given selectively: once, few, many, or a class where the clone is expanded.

d_gene	abundance	v_gene	j_gene	CDR3nt	CDR3aa
TRBD2	few	TRBV7-2	TRBJ2-5	TGTGCCAGCAGCCCGCAAGCGGGGGGGGTTCAAGAGACCCAGTACTTC	CASSPQAGGVQETQYF
-	-	TRBV11-2	TRBJ1-1	TGTGCCAGCAGCCGCCGGGGGCATGTGAACACTGAAGCTTTCTTT	CASSRRGHVNTEAFF
-	-	TRBV12-3/TRBV12-4	TRBJ2-7	TGTGCCAGCAGTTCAGGGGTCCTCGAGCAGTACTTC	CASSSGVLEQYF
-	few	TRBV25-1	TRBJ2-2	TGTGCCAGCAGTGAATCCGGGGAGCTGTTTTTT	CASSESGELFF
-	-	TRBV4-3	TRBJ2-2	TGCGCCAGCAGTCGCGTGACTACACCGGCCGGGGAGCTGTTTTTT	CASSRVTTPAGELFF
-	-	TRBV2	TRBJ1-1	TGTGCCAGCAGAAGGAGGAACACTGAAGCTTTCTTT	CASRRRNTEAFF
-	many	TRBV27	TRBJ1-2	TGTGCCAGCAGCTCTACAGGGAACTATGGCTACACCTTC	CASSSTGNYGYTF
-	few	TRBV6-6	TRBJ1-6	TGTGCCAGCAGCCAGCGGCCTGGAGGACCCCTCCACTTT	CASSQRPGGPLHF
TRBD1	few	TRBV6-2/TRBV6-3	TRBJ2-2	TGTGCCAGCAGTTACTCGCCGACAGGGGCCGGGGAGCTGTTTTTT	CASSYSPTGAGELFF
TRBD2	few	TRBV29-1	TRBJ2-3	TGCAGCGGAGACGTAGCGGGGAGCACAGATACGCAGTATTTT	CSGDVAGSTDTQYF
-	-	TRBV4-3	TRBJ2-3	TGCGCCAGCAGCCAAGATTCCTGGGATACGCAGTATTTT	CASSQDSWDTQYF
-	few	TRBV7-9	TRBJ2-5	TGTGCCAGCAGCTGGACGGCCCTTGGGGAGACCCAGTACTTC	CASSWTALGETQYF
-	-	TRBV7-2	TRBJ2-7	TGTGCCAGCAGCTCGCAGGGAGACAGATCTCCGTACTTC	CASSSQGDRSPYF
TRBD1	-	TRBV7-9	TRBJ2-3	TGTGCCAGCAGCGTACCGGGACAGGGTTTTTCGGATACGCAGTATTTT	CASSVPGQGFSDTQYF
-	-	TRBV7-2	TRBJ2-6	TGTGCCAGCACCACTGCTGGGTCTGGGGCCAACGTCCTGACTTTC	CASTTAGSGANVLTF
-	few	TRBV9	TRBJ2-1	TGTGCCAGCAGCGTAGTATCTAGCAATGAGCAGTTCTTC	CASSVVSSNEQFF
-	-	TRBV6-2/TRBV6-3	TRBJ1-1	TGTGCCAGCAGAGGTCAGGGGTTGGGGCTGAACACTGAAGCTTTCTTT	CASRGQGLGLNTEAFF
-	-	TRBV20-1	TRBJ2-3	TGCAGTGCTTCCCCGGGACCCCGGAGAACAGATACGCAGTATTTT	CSASPGPRRTDTQYF
TRBD1	many	TRBV12-5	TRBJ2-2	TGTGCTAGTGGTTTTAGGGCAGGGGGCGCAACCGGGGAGCTGTTTTTT	CASGFRAGGATGELFF
-	-	TRBV6-4	TRBJ1-1	TGTGCCAGCAGTGACGGGGAGAACACTGAAGCTTTCTTT	CASSDGENTEAFF
-	few	TRBV30	TRBJ2-5	TGTGCCTGGAGTGGGGGGCTGGAAGAGACCCAGTACTTC	CAWSGGLEETQYF
-	few	TRBV7-2	TRBJ1-5	TGTGCCAGCAGCTTAGCAGTCAGTAATCAGCCCCAGCATTTT	CASSLAVSNQPQHF
-	few	TRBV4-1	TRBJ2-5	TGCGCCAGCAGCCAACCTCTTGAGACCCAGTACTTC	CASSQPLETQYF
TRBD2	-	TRBV10-3	TRBJ2-3	TGTGCCATCTCCACTAGCGGGGGGGCAAGCGATACGCAGTATTTT	CAISTSGGASDTQYF
-	-	TRBV12-3/TRBV12-4	TRBJ2-7	TGTGCCAGCACCTTGGGAGGAGCTCCCGGCGAGCAGTACTTC	CASTLGGAPGEQYF
-	-	TRBV18	TRBJ1-2	TGTGCCAGTGTCTGGACCGGGGCCTCTAAAGCGGGCTACACCTTC	CASVWTGASKAGYTF
-	many	TRBV30	TRBJ2-7	TGTGCCTGGATAAGGACCGTTTCCTACGAGCAGTACTTC	CAWIRTVSYEQYF
-	-	TRBV7-9	TRBJ1-1	TGTGCCAGCAGCCCAGACAGTCTTCTTGAAGCTTTCTTT	CASSPDSLLEAFF
TRBD2	many	TRBV3-1	TRBJ2-5	TGTGCCAGCAGCCAAGGACTAGCGGGGGGGTACCAAGAGACCCAGTACTTC	CASSQGLAGGYQETQYF
-	few	TRBV7-9	TRBJ2-1	TGTGCCAGCAGCTTCAACAGGGTGAATGAGCAGTTCTTC	CASSFNRVNEQFF
TRBD1	-	TRBV10-2	TRBJ1-2	TGCGCCAGCAGTGACCACGCAAGGGACAGGATCTATGGCTACACCTTC	CASSDHARDRIYGYTF
TRBD1	-	TRBV7-2	TRBJ1-5	TGTGCCAGCAGCTTCCGGGACAGGGCGGGCAATCAGCCCCAGCATTTT	CASSFRDRAGNQPQHF
-	-	TRBV12-3/TRBV12-4	TRBJ1-2	TGTGCCAGCAGAGGACTGTCACAGGGATCGGACACCTTC	CASRGLSQGSDTF
TRBD2	few	TRBV12-5	TRBJ2-5	TGTGCTAGTGGTTTGGTAACGAATCCGCCCGGCGGGGGCCAAGAGACCCAGTACTTC	CASGLVTNPPGGGQETQYF
TRBD1	few	TRBV14	TRBJ1-1	TGTGCCAGCAGCCAATGGGACAGGGAGAGGGGAATGACTGAAGCTTTCTTT	CASSQWDRERGMTEAFF
-	few	TRBV30	TRBJ2-3	TGTGCCTGGTCCGGGGGCAGATCCGCGGATACGCAGTATTTT	CAWSGGRSADTQYF
-	many	TRBV7-9	TRBJ2-5	TGTGCCAGCAGCTATTGGGCCGTGCAAGAGACCCAGTACTTC	CASSYWAVQETQYF
-	-	TRBV3-1	TRBJ1-3	TGTGCCAGCAGCCAAGCCACGTCTGGAAACACCATATATTTT	CASSQATSGNTIYF
-	-	TRBV5-4	TRBJ1-5	TGTGCCAGCAGCGGGGGCCCCGACACCGGCAATCAGCCCCAGCATTTT	CASSGGPDTGNQPQHF
-	many	TRBV5-1	TRBJ2-5	TGCGCCAGCAGCAGGACGGTGACTCAAGAGACCCAGTACTTC	CASSRTVTQETQYF
TRBD2	many	TRBV7-2	TRBJ2-2	TGTGCCAGCACCACCAGCGGGGGGGCGTACGGGGAGCTGTTTTTT	CASTTSGGAYGELFF
TRBD1	few	TRBV7-9	TRBJ2-1	TGTGCCAGCAGCCATTACCAGACCGGGACAGGGGGTTGGCGGGGGAGGAATGAGCAGTTCTTC	CASSHYQTGTGGWRGRNEQFF
TRBD1	-	TRBV29-1	TRBJ1-2	TGCAGCGTTGACCCGGGACAGGGGGCCGGCTACACCTTC	CSVDPGQGAGYTF
-	few	TRBV18	TRBJ2-3	TGTGCCAGCTCACCGACCCCCCTGGGCACAGATACGCAGTATTTT	CASSPTPLGTDTQYF
-	-	TRBV4-3	TRBJ2-1	TGCGCCAGCAGCCAAACGACGGGGGCTGAGCAGTTCTTC	CASSQTTGAEQFF
-	many	TRBV7-9	TRBJ1-2	TGTGCCAGCAGTTTCGGCCCAGGGACTGATGGCTACACCTTC	CASSFGPGTDGYTF
-	few	TRBV5-1	TRBJ1-2	TGCGCCAGCAGCAGCAACAGCTATGGCTACACCTTC	CASSSNSYGYTF
TRBD1	-	TRBV5-1	TRBJ1-1	TGCGCCAGCAGCTTGCCTCGACAGGGACCCAACACTGAAGCTTTCTTT	CASSLPRQGPNTEAFF
-	-	TRBV28	TRBJ2-3	TGTGCCAGCAGTTCCCCGGGGGAAAGGGCAGATACGCAGTATTTT	CASSSPGERADTQYF
-	few	TRBV28	TRBJ2-7	TGTGCCAGCAACCAACCGGGACACTACGAGCAGTACTTC	CASNQPGHYEQYF
-	few	TRBV10-3	TRBJ1-2	TGTGCCATCAGTGAGTCGACGGCAGACTATGGCTACACCTTC	CAISESTADYGYTF
-	few	TRBV6-5	TRBJ2-5	TGTGCCAGCAGGATACAAGAAGGGATGGGGACCCAGTACTTC	CASRIQEGMGTQYF
-	many	TRBV12-3/TRBV12-4	TRBJ2-5	TGTGCCAGCAGTTTAATGACTAGTGCAGAGACCCAGTACTTC	CASSLMTSAETQYF
-	few	TRBV5-1	TRBJ1-1	TGCGCCAGCAGCCCTGTCCCAAACACTGAAGCTTTCTTT	CASSPVPNTEAFF
TRBD2	many	TRBV30	TRBJ2-7	TGTGCCTGGGAGAATAGCGGGGGCTTTTACGAGCAGTACTTC	CAWENSGGFYEQYF